Below are 7 T cell receptor beta chains sequenced from a single sample in a study of cytomegalovirus exposure and HLA in healthy donors. The PCR ran on 60 Vbeta and 13 Jbeta primers. This table comes from immunoSEQ multiplex PCR, and its TCRdb copy is limited to in-frame clones, with some not included. The sample records nearly 110,000 clones, roughly 76% being singletons. Material for sequencing was PBMCs. These receptors originate from a woman between 45 and 65 years old in good health and CMV-seropositive.

This rearrangement joins TRBV7-2 to TRBJ2-3; 7 bases map to TRBD2. Germline V gene sequence: CDR1 SGHTA, CDR2 FQGNSA. This CDR3 region has 12 residues. With V trimmed by 5 bases and J by 6 bases, 2 bases remained unmatched. CDR3 in amino acids: CASSPRGDTQYF. In nucleotides, the CDR3 is TGTGCCAGCAGCCCGCGGGGGGATACGCAGTATTTT. The whole variable domain, remainder taken from reference TRBV7-2 and TRBJ2-3, is GAGVSQSPSNKVTEKGKDVELRCDPISGHTALYWYRQSLGQGLEFLIYFQGNSAPDKSGLPSDRFSAERTGGSVSTLTIQRTQQEDSAVYLCASSPRGDTQYFGPGTRLTVL.

This clone has just a few counts. This chain connects TRBV6-6 to TRBJ1-2, with D unresolved. Germline assignment: CDR1 MNHNY and CDR2 SVGAGI (reference sequence). The CDR3 length is 14 residues. V was shortened by 6 bases and J by 8 bases, with 19 bases between the two germline ends. The CDR3 loop is CASREGTTWRGYTF. CDR3 sequence (DNA): TGTGCCAGCAGGGAGGGAACCACATGGCGAGGCTACACCTTC.

J is TRBJ2-3 and V is TRBV5-3; 11 positions match TRBD2. TRBV5-3 is placed among ORFs of uncertain function. The junction had 9 bases not matched to a gene; V was cut back by 4 bases and J by 5 bases. The CDR3 extends over 16 amino acids. The CDR3 spells CARSAVAGGNVDTQYF. CDR3 nucleotide sequence: TGTGCCAGAAGCGCCGTAGCGGGGGGGAATGTAGATACGCAGTATTTT.

The rearrangement uses TRBV4-3 and TRBJ2-6, with D possibly being TRBD1 (6 bases). The CDR3 runs 18 residues. V was shortened by 0 bases and J by 0 bases, with 12 bases between the two germline ends. Germline lookup yields CDR1 LGHNA and CDR2 YSLEER. CDR3 amino acids: CASSQDTGLSSGANVLTF. CDR3 coding DNA: TGCGCCAGCAGCCAAGATACAGGGTTGAGCTCTGGGGCCAACGTCCTGACTTTC.

The table lists this clone with a few counts. This chain connects TRBV6-6 to TRBJ1-2; weak D call: TRBD1 (6 bases). V was shortened by 0 bases and J by 4 bases, with 9 bases between the two germline ends. This CDR3 is built from 14 residues. Looked up from germline, CDR1 is MNHNY and CDR2 is SVGAGI (reference sequence). The CDR3 spells CASSYSEDSYGYTF. The CDR3 nucleotides read TGTGCCAGCAGTTACTCGGAGGACAGCTATGGCTACACCTTC.

As DNA, the CDR3 is TGTGCCAGCAGTGAAGCGTGGGTTGCAGGCGACTATGGCTACACCTTC. Encoded protein: CASSEAWVAGDYGYTF. The chain carries TRBV6-1 and TRBJ1-2, with D uncertain. Per the germline V gene, CDR1 is MNHNS and CDR2 is SASEGT. This CDR3 is built from 16 residues. V was trimmed by 0 bases and J by 3 bases, leaving 14 bases between them.

This sequence joins TRBV9 and TRBJ2-6; D possibly corresponds to TRBD1 (6 bases). This CDR3 contains 18 residues. Trimming shortened V by 4 bases and J by 2 bases, and 19 bases separated the two germline ends. Germline lookup yields CDR1 SGDLS and CDR2 YYNGEE. The CDR3 sequence: CASSPDGGGYAGANVLTF. CDR3 sequence (DNA): TGTGCCAGCAGCCCAGATGGGGGCGGATATGCTGGGGCCAACGTCCTGACTTTC.